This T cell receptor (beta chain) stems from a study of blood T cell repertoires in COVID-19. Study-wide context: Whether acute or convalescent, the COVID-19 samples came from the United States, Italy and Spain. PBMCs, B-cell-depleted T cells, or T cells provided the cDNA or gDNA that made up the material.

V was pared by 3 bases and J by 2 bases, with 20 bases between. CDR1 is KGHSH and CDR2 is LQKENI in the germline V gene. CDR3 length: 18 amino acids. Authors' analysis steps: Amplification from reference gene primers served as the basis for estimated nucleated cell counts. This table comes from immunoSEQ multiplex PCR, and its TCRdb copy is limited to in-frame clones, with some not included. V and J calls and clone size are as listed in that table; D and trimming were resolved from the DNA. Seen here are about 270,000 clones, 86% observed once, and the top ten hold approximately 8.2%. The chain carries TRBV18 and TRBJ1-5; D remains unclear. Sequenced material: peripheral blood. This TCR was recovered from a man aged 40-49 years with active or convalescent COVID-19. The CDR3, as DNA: TGTGCCAGCTCACCTGATAGTTGGTCCTCTCGAGGCAATCAGCCCCAGCATTTT. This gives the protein CASSPDSWSSRGNQPQHF.